This TCR beta chain was retrieved from a study of cytomegalovirus exposure and HLA in healthy donors. Whole-study results and caveats: HLA restriction was apparent for most CMV-associated TCR beta chains in a later analysis. In vitro, a few CMV-associated chains proved specific for CMV antigens.

Whereas donors were nominally healthy upon sampling, unrecorded immune exposures were probable. As concerns this clone: The antigen is undetermined.

Germline loops: CDR1 SGHDT, CDR2 YYEEEE. The V segment lost 2 bases and the J segment 0 bases; nucleotides outside the gene matches: 6. This CDR3 has 19 residues. The PCR employed 60 Vbeta primers together with 13 Jbeta primers. Methods used by the authors: Roughly 10 million shared chains were among around 78 million unique TCR beta chains counted in a later analysis. Clones were read by immunoSEQ multiplex PCR, and TCRdb kept only the in-frame ones, dropping some. The V and J calls and the clone size are those of that table, but D and trimming were determined from the DNA. The sample shows some 250,000 clones, roughly 82% of them seen only once.

The TCR comes from a woman between 35 and 50 years old in good health and CMV-seropositive. Sequenced input: PBMCs. V is TRBV5-6 and J is TRBJ2-6; 12 positions agree with TRBD1. CDR3 DNA sequence: TGTGCCAGCAGCTTCATCCGGGACAGGGGGCCCTCTGGGGCCAACGTCCTGACTTTC. It is translated as CASSFIRDRGPSGANVLTF.